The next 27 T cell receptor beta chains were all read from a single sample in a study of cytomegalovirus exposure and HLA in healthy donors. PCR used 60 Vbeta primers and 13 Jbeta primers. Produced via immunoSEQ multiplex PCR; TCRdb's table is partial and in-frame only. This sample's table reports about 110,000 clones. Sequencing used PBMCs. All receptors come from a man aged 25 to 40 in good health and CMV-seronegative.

The CDR3 here is CASSQTVGGTSGGIQYF. As DNA, the CDR3 is TGTGCCAGCAGTCAAACTGTAGGCGGGACTAGCGGTGGCATTCAGTACTTC. The chain carries TRBV9 and TRBJ2-4, with 11 nucleotides matching TRBD2. Trimming cost V 5 bases and J 9 bases; bases outside gene matches: 16. CDR3 length equals 17 residues. Germline lookup yields CDR1 SGDLS and CDR2 YYNGEE.

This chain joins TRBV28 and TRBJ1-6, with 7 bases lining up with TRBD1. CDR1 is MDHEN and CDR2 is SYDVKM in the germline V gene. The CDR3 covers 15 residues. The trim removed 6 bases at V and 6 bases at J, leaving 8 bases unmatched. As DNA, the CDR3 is TGTGCCAGCAGCCGGCCCAGGGGGAGTAATTCACCCCTCCACTTT. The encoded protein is CASSRPRGSNSPLHF. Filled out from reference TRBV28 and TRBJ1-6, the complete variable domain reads DVKVTQSSRYLVKRTGEKVFLECVQDMDHENMFWYRQDPGLGLRLIYFSYDVKMKEKGDIPEGYSVSREKKERFSLILESASTNQTSMYLCASSRPRGSNSPLHFGNGTRLTVT.

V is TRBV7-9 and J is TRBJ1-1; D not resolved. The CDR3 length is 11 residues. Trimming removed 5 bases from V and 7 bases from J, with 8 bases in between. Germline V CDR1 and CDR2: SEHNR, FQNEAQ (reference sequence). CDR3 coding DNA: TGTGCCAGCAGCCCCTCCTATGAAGCTTTCTTT. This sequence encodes CASSPSYEAFF.

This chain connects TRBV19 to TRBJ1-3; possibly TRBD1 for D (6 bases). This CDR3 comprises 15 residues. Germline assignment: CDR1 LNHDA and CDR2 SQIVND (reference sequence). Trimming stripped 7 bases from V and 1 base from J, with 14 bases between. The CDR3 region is CASTARDTSGNTIYF. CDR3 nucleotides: TGTGCCAGTACCGCCAGGGACACGTCTGGAAACACCATATATTTT.

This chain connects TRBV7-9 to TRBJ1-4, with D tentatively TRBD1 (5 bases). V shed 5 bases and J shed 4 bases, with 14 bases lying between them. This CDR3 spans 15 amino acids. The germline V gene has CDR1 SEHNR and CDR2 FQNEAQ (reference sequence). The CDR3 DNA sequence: TGTGCCAGCAGCACTCCAGGGTTTATTAATGAAAAACTGTTTTTT. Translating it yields CASSTPGFINEKLFF.

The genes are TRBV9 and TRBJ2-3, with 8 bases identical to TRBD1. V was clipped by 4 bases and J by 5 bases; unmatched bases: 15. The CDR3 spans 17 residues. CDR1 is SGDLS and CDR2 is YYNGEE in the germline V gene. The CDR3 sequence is CASSSSGQGRMRDTQYF. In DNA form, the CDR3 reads TGTGCCAGCAGCAGCTCAGGACAGGGACGGATGAGAGATACGCAGTATTTT.

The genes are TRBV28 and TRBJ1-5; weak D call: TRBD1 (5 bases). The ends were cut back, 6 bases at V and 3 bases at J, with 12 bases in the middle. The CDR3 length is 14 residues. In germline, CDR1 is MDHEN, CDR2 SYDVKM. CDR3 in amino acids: CASRLQGLNQPQHF. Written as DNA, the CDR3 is TGTGCCAGCAGGCTGCAGGGACTCAATCAGCCCCAGCATTTT.

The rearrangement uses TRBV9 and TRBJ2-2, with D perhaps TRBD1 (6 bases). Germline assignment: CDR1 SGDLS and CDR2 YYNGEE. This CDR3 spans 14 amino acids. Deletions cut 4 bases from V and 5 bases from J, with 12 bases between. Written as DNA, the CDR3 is TGTGCCAGCAGCTTCCGAACAGGGACCGGGGAGCTGTTTTTT. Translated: CASSFRTGTGELFF.

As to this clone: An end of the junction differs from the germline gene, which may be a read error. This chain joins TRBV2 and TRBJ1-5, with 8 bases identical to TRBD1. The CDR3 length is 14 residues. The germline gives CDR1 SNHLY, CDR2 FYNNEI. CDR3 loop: CASSEVQGGQPQHF. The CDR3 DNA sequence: TGTGCCAGCAGCGAAGTACAGGGGGGACAGCCCCAGCATTTT. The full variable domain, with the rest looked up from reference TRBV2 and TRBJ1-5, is EPEVTQTPSHQVTQMGQEVILRCVPISNHLYFYWYRQILGQKVEFLVSFYNNEISEKSEIFDDQFSVERPDGSNFTLKIRSTKLEDSAMYFCASSEVQGGQPQHFGDGTRLSIL.

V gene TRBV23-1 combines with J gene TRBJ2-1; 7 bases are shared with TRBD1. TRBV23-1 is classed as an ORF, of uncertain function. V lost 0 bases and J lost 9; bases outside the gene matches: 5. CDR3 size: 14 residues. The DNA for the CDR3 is TGCGCCAGCAGTCAATCGGCGCAGGGGGTTGAGCAGTTCTTC. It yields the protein CASSQSAQGVEQFF.

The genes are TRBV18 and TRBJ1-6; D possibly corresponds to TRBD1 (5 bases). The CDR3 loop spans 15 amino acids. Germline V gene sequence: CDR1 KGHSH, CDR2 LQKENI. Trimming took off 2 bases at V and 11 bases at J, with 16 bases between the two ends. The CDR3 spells CASSPTAGINPPLHF. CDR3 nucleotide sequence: TGTGCCAGCTCACCAACCGCAGGGATAAATCCACCCCTCCACTTT.

The DNA for the CDR3 is TGTGCCTGGAGTGTCTTTTCGAGACCCGGGACAGGGGAGACCCAGTACTTC. It codes for CAWSVFSRPGTGETQYF. The rearrangement links TRBV30 to TRBJ2-5, with 9 nucleotides matching TRBD1. There are 17 residues in the CDR3. After removal of 0 bases from V and 5 bases from J, the junction contained 13 bases not matched to a gene. Germline CDR1 is GTSNPN and CDR2 is SVGIG (reference sequence). Supplemented by reference TRBV30 and TRBJ2-5, the full variable domain reads SQTIHQWPATLVQPVGSPLSLECTVEGTSNPNLYWYRQAAGRGLQLLFYSVGIGQISSEVPQNLSASRPQDRQFILSSKKLLLSDSGFYLCAWSVFSRPGTGETQYFGPGTRLLVL.

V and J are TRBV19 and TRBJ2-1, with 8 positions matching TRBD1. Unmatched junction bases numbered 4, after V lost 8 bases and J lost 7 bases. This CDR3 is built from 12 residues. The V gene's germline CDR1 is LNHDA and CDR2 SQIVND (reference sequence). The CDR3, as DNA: TGTGCCAGTCGACAGGGGATGAATGAGCAGTTCTTC. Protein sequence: CASRQGMNEQFF.

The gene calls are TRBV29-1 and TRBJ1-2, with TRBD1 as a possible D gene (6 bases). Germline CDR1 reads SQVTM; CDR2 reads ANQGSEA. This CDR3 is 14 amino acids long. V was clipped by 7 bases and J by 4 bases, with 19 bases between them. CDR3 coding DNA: TGCAGCGCCACGGAAGGACAGCTAAGCTATGGCTACACCTTC. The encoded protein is CSATEGQLSYGYTF.

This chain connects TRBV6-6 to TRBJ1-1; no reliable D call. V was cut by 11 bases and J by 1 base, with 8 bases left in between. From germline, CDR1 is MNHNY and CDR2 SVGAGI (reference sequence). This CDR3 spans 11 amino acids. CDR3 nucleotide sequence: TGTGCCGTCGCGAGGAACACTGAAGCTTTCTTT. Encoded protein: CAVARNTEAFF.

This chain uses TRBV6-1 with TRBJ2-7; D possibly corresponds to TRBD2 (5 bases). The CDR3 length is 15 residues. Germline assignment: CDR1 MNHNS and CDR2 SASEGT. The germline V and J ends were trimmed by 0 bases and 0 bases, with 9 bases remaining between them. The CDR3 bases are TGTGCCAGCAGTGAAGCCCCTGGGAGCTCCTACGAGCAGTACTTC. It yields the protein CASSEAPGSSYEQYF.

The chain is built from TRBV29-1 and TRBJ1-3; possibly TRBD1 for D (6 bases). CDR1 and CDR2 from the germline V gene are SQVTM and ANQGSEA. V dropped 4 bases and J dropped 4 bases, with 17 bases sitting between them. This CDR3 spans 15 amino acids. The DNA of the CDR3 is TGCAGCGTTGGTCAACAGGGTGTAGGCGGAAACACCATATATTTT. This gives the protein CSVGQQGVGGNTIYF.

CDR3 coding DNA: TGTGCCTGGAGCGCTTCGAGCCACGGGTCGGCTAACTATGGCTACACCTTC. Translated, it gives CAWSASSHGSANYGYTF. This chain uses TRBV30 with TRBJ1-2, with D unresolved. Trimming cost V 3 bases and J 0 bases, with 20 bases left between them. CDR3 length: 17 amino acids. From germline, CDR1 is GTSNPN and CDR2 SVGIG (reference sequence).

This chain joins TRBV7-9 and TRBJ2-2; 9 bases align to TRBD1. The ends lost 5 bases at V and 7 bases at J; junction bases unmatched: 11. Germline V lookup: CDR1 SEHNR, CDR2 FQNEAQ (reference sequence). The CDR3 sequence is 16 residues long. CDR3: CASSPRRQGVSGELFF. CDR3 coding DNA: TGTGCCAGCAGCCCCCGAAGACAGGGGGTCAGCGGGGAGCTGTTTTTT.

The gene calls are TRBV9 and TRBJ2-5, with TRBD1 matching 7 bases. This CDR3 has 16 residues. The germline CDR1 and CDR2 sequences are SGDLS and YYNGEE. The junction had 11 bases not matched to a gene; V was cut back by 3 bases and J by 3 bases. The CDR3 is CASSATPPTGKETQYF. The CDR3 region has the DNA TGTGCCAGCAGCGCCACACCCCCGACAGGGAAAGAGACCCAGTACTTC. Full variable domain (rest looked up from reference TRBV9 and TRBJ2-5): DSGVTQTPKHLITATGQRVTLRCSPRSGDLSVYWYQQSLDQGLQFLIQYYNGEERAKGNILERFSAQQFPDLHSELNLSSLELGDSALYFCASSATPPTGKETQYFGPGTRLLVL.

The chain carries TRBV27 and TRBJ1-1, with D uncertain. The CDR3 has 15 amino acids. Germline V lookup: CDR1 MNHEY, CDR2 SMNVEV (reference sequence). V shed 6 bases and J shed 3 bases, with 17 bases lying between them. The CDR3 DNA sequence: TGTGCCAGCAGCCGCGGTCGAGGCCTCGACACTGAAGCTTTCTTT. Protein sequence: CASSRGRGLDTEAFF.

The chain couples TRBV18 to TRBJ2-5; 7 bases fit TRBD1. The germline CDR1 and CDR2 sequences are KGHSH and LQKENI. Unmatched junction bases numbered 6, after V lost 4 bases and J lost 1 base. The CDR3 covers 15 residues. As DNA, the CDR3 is TGTGCCAGCTCACAAGATACAGGGGTCCAAGAGACCCAGTACTTC. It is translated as CASSQDTGVQETQYF.

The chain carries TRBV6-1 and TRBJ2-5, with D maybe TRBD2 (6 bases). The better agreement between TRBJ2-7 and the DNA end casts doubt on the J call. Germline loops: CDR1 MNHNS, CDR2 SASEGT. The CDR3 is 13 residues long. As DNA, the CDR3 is TGTGCCAGCACAGAAGGGAGGACCTACGAGCAGTACTTC. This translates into CASTEGRTYEQYF.

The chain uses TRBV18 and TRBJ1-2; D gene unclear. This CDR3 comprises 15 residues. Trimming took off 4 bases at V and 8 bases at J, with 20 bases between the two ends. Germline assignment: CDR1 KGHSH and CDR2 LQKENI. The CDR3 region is CASSLEPARKKGYTF. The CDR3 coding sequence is TGTGCCAGCTCACTCGAACCCGCGAGAAAGAAGGGCTACACCTTC. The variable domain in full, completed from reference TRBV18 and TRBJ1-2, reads NAGVMQNPRHLVRRRGQEARLRCSPMKGHSHVYWYRQLPEEGLKFMVYLQKENIIDESGMPKERFSAEFPKEGPSILRIQQVVRGDSAAYFCASSLEPARKKGYTFGSGTRLTVV.

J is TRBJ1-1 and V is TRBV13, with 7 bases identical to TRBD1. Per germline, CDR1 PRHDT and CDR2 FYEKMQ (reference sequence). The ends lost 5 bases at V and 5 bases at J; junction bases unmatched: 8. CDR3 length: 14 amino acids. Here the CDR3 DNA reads TGTGCCAGCAGCGCCACAGGGGCAGGGACTGAAGCTTTCTTT. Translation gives CASSATGAGTEAFF.

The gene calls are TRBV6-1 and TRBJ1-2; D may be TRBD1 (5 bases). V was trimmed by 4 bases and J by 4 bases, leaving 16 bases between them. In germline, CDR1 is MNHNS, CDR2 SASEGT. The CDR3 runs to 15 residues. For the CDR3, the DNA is TGTGCCAGCAGTGCCCCAGGGTCTGTTTTCTATGGCTACACCTTC. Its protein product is CASSAPGSVFYGYTF.

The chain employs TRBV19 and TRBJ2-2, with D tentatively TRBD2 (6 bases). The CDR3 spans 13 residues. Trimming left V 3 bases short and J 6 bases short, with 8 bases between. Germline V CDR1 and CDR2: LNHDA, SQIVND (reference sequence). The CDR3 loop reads CASSIGGSGELFF. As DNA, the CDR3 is TGTGCCAGTAGTATCGGGGGATCCGGGGAGCTGTTTTTT.